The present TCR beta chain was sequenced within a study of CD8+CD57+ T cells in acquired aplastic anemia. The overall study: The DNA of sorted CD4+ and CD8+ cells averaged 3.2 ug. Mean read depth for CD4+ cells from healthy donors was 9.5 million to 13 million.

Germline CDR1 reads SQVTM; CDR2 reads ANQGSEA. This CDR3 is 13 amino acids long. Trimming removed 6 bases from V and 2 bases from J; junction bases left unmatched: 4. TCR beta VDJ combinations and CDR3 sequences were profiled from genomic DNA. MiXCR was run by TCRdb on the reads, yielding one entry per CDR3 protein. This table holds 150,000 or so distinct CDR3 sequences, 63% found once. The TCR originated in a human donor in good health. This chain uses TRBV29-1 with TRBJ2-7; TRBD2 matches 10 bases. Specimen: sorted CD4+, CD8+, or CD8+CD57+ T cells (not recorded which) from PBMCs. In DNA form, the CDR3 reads TGCAGCGTGTTAAGCGGGGGGGCCTACGAGCAGTACTTC. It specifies CSVLSGGAYEQYF.